Listed below are T cell receptor beta chains from one sample, sequenced in a study of blood T cell repertoires in COVID-19. Sequenced by immunoSEQ multiplex PCR; TCRdb stores in-frame clones only, minus some. There are some 250,000 clones in the sample; approximately 87% occur only once, and around 5.9% lies in the top ten. Specimen: peripheral blood. The receptors originated from a man aged 60 to 75 with acute or convalescent COVID-19. Both conserved end residues are part of each CDR3. The order of the fields is D gene, clone size, V gene, J gene, CDR3 protein, CDR3 DNA. The D gene is left open where the match is weak. A clone size is listed for some rows: how often the clone was seen (once, few, many), or a class if it is expanded.

>TRBD2|.|TRBV9|TRBJ2-7
CASSPWEGYEQYF
TGTGCCAGCAGCCCCTGGGAGGGCTACGAGCAGTACTTC
>.|.|TRBV4-3|TRBJ1-1
CASSPDRTGRTEAFF
TGCGCCAGCAGTCCCGACAGGACGGGAAGAACTGAAGCTTTCTTT
>.|.|TRBV5-4|TRBJ2-2
CASSFVEGTGELFF
TGTGCCAGCAGCTTCGTGGAGGGAACCGGGGAGCTGTTTTTT
>.|.|TRBV27|TRBJ1-2
CASSAGQNYGYTF
TGTGCCAGCAGTGCCGGACAGAACTATGGCTACACCTTC
>.|.|TRBV5-7|TRBJ2-6
CASSFDVAGRTSGANVLTF
TGTGCCAGCAGCTTCGACGTCGCGGGACGGACTTCTGGGGCCAACGTCCTGACTTTC
>.|.|TRBV6-1|TRBJ2-3
CASSEVAPGLDRRF
TGTGCCAGCAGTGAAGTCGCGCCGGGACTTGACCGCCGTTTT
>TRBD2|.|TRBV6-1|TRBJ2-2
CASSELSSGRVVGELFF
TGTGCCAGCAGTGAACTAAGTAGCGGGAGGGTGGTCGGGGAGCTGTTTTTT
>.|.|TRBV11-3|TRBJ2-5
CASSLTGSQETQYF
TGTGCCAGCAGCTTAACGGGATCCCAAGAGACCCAGTACTTC
>.|.|TRBV12-3/TRBV12-4|TRBJ2-3
CASSSTSDTQYF
TGTGCCAGCAGTTCAACTTCGGATACGCAGTATTTT
>.|.|TRBV6-1|TRBJ1-6
CASSEASASPLHF
TGTGCCAGCAGTGAAGCCAGTGCTTCACCCCTCCACTTT
>TRBD1|.|TRBV4-1|TRBJ2-2
CASSKYIGQGVTGELFF
TGCGCCAGCAGCAAGTATATCGGGCAGGGGGTGACCGGGGAGCTGTTTTTT
>.|once|TRBV7-9|TRBJ2-2
CASSLLESGELFF
TGTGCCAGCAGCTTGCTAGAGTCCGGGGAGCTGTTTTTT
>TRBD1|.|TRBV2|TRBJ1-1
CASSPGTGWTEAFF
TGTGCCAGCAGCCCCGGGACAGGGTGGACTGAAGCTTTCTTT
>TRBD1|.|TRBV19|TRBJ1-1
CASSSRQGLGTEAFF
TGTGCCAGTAGTAGTCGACAGGGGTTGGGCACTGAAGCTTTCTTT
>.|.|TRBV2|TRBJ2-1
CASSANEQFF
TGTGCCAGCAGTGCGAATGAGCAGTTCTTC
>.|.|TRBV7-2|TRBJ2-1
CASTIGASAYNEQFF
TGTGCCAGCACTATAGGGGCTAGCGCCTACAATGAGCAGTTCTTC
>TRBD1|.|TRBV7-2|TRBJ2-4
CASSKGQGLNIQYF
TGTGCCAGCAGCAAAGGACAGGGTCTTAACATTCAGTACTTC
>TRBD1|.|TRBV7-8|TRBJ1-3
CASSPRTGVNTIYF
TGTGCCAGCAGCCCAAGGACAGGGGTAAACACCATATATTTT
>.|once|TRBV7-9|TRBJ2-1
CASKRGGRNEQFF
TGTGCCAGCAAAAGAGGGGGAAGGAATGAGCAGTTCTTC
>.|.|TRBV7-9|TRBJ1-1
CASRGLQVQEAFF
TGTGCCAGCAGGGGCTTACAGGTCCAAGAAGCTTTCTTT
>TRBD2|once|TRBV9|TRBJ2-1
CASSVETSGRVGYNEQFF
TGTGCCAGCAGCGTCGAAACTAGCGGGAGAGTAGGGTACAATGAGCAGTTCTTC
>.|.|TRBV7-2|TRBJ2-3
CASSPRLGPGTDTQYF
TGTGCCAGCAGCCCTAGATTAGGCCCGGGCACAGATACGCAGTATTTT
>TRBD1|.|TRBV6-5|TRBJ1-2
CASRGQGGTYGYTF
TGTGCCAGCAGGGGACAGGGGGGAACCTATGGCTACACCTTC
>TRBD2|.|TRBV29-1|TRBJ2-1
CSVLPGLARSEQFF
TGCAGCGTTCTGCCGGGACTAGCGCGGAGTGAGCAGTTCTTC
>TRBD2|.|TRBV6-2/TRBV6-3|TRBJ2-7
CASSPTSGSWIYEQYF
TGTGCCAGCAGCCCTACTAGCGGGAGCTGGATCTACGAGCAGTACTTC
>TRBD1|.|TRBV5-4|TRBJ1-2
CASSVKTGQPLYGYTF
TGTGCCAGCAGCGTGAAGACAGGGCAGCCACTCTATGGCTACACCTTC
>.|.|TRBV30|TRBJ2-7
CAWSVPGDSVYEQYF
TGTGCCTGGAGTGTACCAGGGGATTCGGTCTACGAGCAGTACTTC
>TRBD1|few|TRBV18|TRBJ2-7
CASSSRDSYEQYF
TGTGCCAGCTCATCTCGGGACAGCTACGAGCAGTACTTC
>.|once|TRBV12-5|TRBJ1-2
CASGQQGGYGYTF
TGTGCTAGTGGTCAACAGGGTGGCTATGGCTACACCTTC
>.|few|TRBV19|TRBJ1-2
CASSNTDRYYGYTF
TGTGCCAGTAGTAATACGGACAGATACTATGGCTACACCTTC
>.|.|TRBV6-5|TRBJ1-2
CASSYSDRTYGYTF
TGTGCCAGCAGTTACTCGGACAGAACCTATGGCTACACCTTC
>.|.|TRBV2|TRBJ2-7
CASRVNSKSEQYF
TGTGCCAGCAGGGTGAACTCTAAGAGCGAGCAGTACTTC
>TRBD1|once|TRBV28|TRBJ1-5
CASSWVGQGHQPQHF
TGTGCCAGCAGTTGGGTCGGACAGGGCCATCAGCCCCAGCATTTT
>TRBD1|few|TRBV4-3|TRBJ2-7
CASSRTGTGGAEQYF
TGCGCCAGCAGTCGTACCGGGACAGGGGGGGCCGAGCAGTACTTC
>.|.|TRBV11-3|TRBJ2-1
CASSIRGSYNEQFF
TGTGCCAGCAGCATCAGGGGTTCCTACAATGAGCAGTTCTTC
>TRBD2|.|TRBV6-2/TRBV6-3|TRBJ2-1
CASSLAGQYNEQFF
TGTGCCAGCAGTCTAGCGGGACAGTACAATGAGCAGTTCTTC
>.|once|TRBV20-1|TRBJ2-1
CSASNLLDFRRGEQFF
TGCAGTGCTAGTAATCTCTTGGACTTTAGGAGGGGTGAGCAGTTCTTC
>.|.|TRBV28|TRBJ2-7
CASSLTGLTYEQYF
TGTGCCAGCAGTTTAACGGGACTTACCTACGAGCAGTACTTC
>.|.|TRBV19|TRBJ2-5
CASSIADSSQETQYF
TGTGCCAGTAGTATAGCGGACAGTTCCCAAGAGACCCAGTACTTC
>.|.|TRBV5-1|TRBJ2-7
CASSWGVGLAAEQYF
TGCGCCAGCAGCTGGGGCGTAGGGCTCGCGGCCGAGCAGTACTTC
>.|.|TRBV4-3|TRBJ2-3
CASSQTRGATQYF
TGCGCCAGCAGCCAGACCCGGGGAGCTACGCAGTATTTT
>TRBD1|.|TRBV6-4|TRBJ2-2
CASSRQGVTGELFF
TGTGCCAGCAGTCGACAGGGGGTGACCGGGGAGCTGTTTTTT
>TRBD1|.|TRBV28|TRBJ2-1
CASSQGDRTYNEQFF
TGTGCCAGCAGCCAAGGGGACAGAACCTACAATGAGCAGTTCTTC
>TRBD2|.|TRBV19|TRBJ2-7
CASSLGTSGTIEQYF
TGTGCCAGTAGCCTCGGGACTAGCGGGACGATCGAGCAGTACTTC
>.|few|TRBV7-2|TRBJ2-2
CASRQGGSAGTGELFF
TGTGCCAGCAGACAAGGGGGTTCCGCGGGCACCGGGGAGCTGTTTTTT
>TRBD1|.|TRBV5-6|TRBJ2-3
CASSLGTGGTDTQYF
TGTGCCAGCAGCTTGGGGACAGGGGGCACAGATACGCAGTATTTT
>.|.|TRBV9|TRBJ2-7
CASSSQGTGYEQYF
TGTGCCAGCAGCTCCCAGGGTACGGGCTACGAGCAGTACTTC
>.|.|TRBV7-3|TRBJ2-2
CASSLTLAGLNTGELFF
TGTGCCAGCAGCTTAACGTTGGCGGGATTGAACACCGGGGAGCTGTTTTTT